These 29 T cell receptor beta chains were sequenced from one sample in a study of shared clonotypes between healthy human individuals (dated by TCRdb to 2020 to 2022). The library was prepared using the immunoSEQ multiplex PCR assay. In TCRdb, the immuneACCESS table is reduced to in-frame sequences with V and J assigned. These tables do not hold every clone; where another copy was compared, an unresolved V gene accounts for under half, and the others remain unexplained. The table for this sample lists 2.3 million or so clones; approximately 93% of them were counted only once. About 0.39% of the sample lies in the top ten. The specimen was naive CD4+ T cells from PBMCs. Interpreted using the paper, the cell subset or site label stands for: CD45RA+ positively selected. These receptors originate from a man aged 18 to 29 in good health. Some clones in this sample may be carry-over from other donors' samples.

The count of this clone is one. The chain's CDR3 is CASSLADIWGNEQFF. As DNA, the CDR3 is TGTGCCAGCAGCTTAGCGGACATATGGGGCAATGAGCAGTTCTTC. This chain joins TRBV7-9 and TRBJ2-1; D may be TRBD1 (5 bases). Germline V gives CDR1 SEHNR, CDR2 FQNEAQ (reference sequence). The CDR3 consists of 15 residues. The V gene lost 0 bases and the J gene lost 6 bases, with 12 bases spanning the gap.

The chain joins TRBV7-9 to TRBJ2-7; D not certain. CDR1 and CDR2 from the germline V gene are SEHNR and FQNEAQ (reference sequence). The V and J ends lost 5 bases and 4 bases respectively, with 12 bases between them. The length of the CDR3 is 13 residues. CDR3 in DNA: TGTGCCAGCAGCGGTCCTCATGATTACGAGCAGTACTTC. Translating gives CASSGPHDYEQYF.

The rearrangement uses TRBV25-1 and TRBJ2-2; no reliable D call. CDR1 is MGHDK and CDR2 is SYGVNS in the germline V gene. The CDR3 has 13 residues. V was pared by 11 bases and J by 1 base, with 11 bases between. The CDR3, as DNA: TGTGCCCTCAGCGCCAGGAACACCGGGGAGCTGTTTTTT. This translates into CALSARNTGELFF.

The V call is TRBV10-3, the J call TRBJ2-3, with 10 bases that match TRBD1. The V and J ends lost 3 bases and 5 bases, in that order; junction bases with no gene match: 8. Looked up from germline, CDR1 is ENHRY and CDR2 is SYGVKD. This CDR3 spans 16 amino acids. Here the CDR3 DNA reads TGTGCCATCAGTGAACGGGGACAGGGGACCGAAGATACGCAGTATTTT. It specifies CAISERGQGTEDTQYF.

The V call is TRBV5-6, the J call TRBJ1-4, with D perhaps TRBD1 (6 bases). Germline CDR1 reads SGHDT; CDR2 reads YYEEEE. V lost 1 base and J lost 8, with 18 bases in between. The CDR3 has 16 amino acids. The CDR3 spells CASSLPGATRGEKLFF. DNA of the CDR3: TGTGCCAGCAGCTTGCCAGGGGCCACTCGTGGGGAAAAACTGTTTTTT. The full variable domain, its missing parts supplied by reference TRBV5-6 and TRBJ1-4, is DAGVTQSPTHLIKTRGQQVTLRCSPKSGHDTVSWYQQALGQGPQFIFQYYEEEERQRGNFPDRFSGHQFPNYSSELNVNALLLGDSALYLCASSLPGATRGEKLFFGSGTQLSVL.

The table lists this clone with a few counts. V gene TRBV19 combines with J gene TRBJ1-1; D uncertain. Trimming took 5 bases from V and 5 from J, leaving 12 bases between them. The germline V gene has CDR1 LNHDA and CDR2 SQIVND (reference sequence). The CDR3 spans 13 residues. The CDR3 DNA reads TGTGCCAGTAGTCCCCCGCGTTGGACTGAAGCTTTCTTT. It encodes CASSPPRWTEAFF.

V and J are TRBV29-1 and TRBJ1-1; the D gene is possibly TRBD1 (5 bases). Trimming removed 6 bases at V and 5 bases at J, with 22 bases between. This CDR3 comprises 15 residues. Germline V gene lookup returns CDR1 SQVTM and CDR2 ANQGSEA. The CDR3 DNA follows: TGCAGCGTAGCCTACCGGGGACGGTGGGGGACTGAAGCTTTCTTT. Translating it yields CSVAYRGRWGTEAFF. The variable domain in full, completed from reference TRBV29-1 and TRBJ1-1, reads SAVISQKPSRDICQRGTSLTIQCQVDSQVTMMFWYRQQPGQSLTLIATANQGSEATYESGFVIDKFPISRPNLTFSTLTVSNMSPEDSSIYLCSVAYRGRWGTEAFFGQGTRLTVV.

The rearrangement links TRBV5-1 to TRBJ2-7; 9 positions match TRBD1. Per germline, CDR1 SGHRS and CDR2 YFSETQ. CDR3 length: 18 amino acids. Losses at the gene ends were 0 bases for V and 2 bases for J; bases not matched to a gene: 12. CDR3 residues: CASSLAVPGTGRTYEQYF. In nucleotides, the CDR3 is TGCGCCAGCAGCTTGGCAGTGCCCGGGACAGGGAGAACCTACGAGCAGTACTTC. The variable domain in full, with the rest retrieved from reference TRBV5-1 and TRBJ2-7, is KAGVTQTPRYLIKTRGQQVTLSCSPISGHRSVSWYQQTPGQGLQFLFEYFSETQRNKGNFPGRFSGRQFSNSRSEMNVSTLELGDSALYLCASSLAVPGTGRTYEQYFGPGTRLTVT.

CDR3 sequence: CASSGVTGITGELFF. CDR3 DNA sequence: TGTGCCAGCAGTGGGGTAACAGGGATCACCGGGGAGCTGTTTTTT. The rearrangement uses TRBV2 and TRBJ2-2, with a weak D call TRBD1 (6 bases). Germline V lookup: CDR1 SNHLY, CDR2 FYNNEI. Trimming stripped 4 bases from V and 4 bases from J, with 13 bases between. The CDR3 is made up of 15 amino acids.

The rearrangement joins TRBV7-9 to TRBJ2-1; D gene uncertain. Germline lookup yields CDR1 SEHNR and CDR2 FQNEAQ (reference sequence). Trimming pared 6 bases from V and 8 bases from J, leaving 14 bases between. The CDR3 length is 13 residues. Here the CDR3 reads CASRSSSGDEQFF. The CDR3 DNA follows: TGTGCCAGCAGGTCTTCCAGTGGCGATGAGCAGTTCTTC.

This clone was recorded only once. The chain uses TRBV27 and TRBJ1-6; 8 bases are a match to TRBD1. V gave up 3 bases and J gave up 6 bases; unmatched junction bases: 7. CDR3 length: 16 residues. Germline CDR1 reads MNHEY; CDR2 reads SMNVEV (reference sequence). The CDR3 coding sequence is TGTGCCAGCAGTTTGTCCCAGGGGGCGTCTAATTCACCCCTCCACTTT. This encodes CASSLSQGASNSPLHF.

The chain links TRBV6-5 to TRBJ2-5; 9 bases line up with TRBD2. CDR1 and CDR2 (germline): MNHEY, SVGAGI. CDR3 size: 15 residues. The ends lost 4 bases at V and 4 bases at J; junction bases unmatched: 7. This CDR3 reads CASSWLAGGLETQYF. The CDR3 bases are TGTGCCAGCAGTTGGCTGGCGGGAGGGTTAGAGACCCAGTACTTC.

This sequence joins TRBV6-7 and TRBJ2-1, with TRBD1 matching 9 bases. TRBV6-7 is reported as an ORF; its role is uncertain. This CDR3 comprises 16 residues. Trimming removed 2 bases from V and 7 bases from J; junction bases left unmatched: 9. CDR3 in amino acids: CASSYVRDREDNEQFF. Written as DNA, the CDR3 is TGTGCCAGCAGTTACGTCCGGGACAGGGAGGATAATGAGCAGTTCTTC.

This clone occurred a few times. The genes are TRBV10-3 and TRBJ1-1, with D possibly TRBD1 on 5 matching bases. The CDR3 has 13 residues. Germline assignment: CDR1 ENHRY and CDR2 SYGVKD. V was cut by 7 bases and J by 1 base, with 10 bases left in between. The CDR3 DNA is TGTGCCATCAAAAGGAGGGGGAACACTGAAGCTTTCTTT. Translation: CAIKRRGNTEAFF.

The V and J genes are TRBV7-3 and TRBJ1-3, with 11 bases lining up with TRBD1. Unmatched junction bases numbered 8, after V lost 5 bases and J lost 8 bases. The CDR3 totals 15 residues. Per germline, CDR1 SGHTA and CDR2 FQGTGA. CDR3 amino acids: CASSLRTGGGDTIYF. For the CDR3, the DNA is TGTGCCAGCAGCCTCCGGACAGGGGGCGGAGACACCATATATTTT. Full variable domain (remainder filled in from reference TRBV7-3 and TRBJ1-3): GAGVSQTPSNKVTEKGKYVELRCDPISGHTALYWYRQSLGQGPEFLIYFQGTGAADDSGLPNDRFFAVRPEGSVSTLKIQRTERGDSAVYLCASSLRTGGGDTIYFGEGSWLTVV.

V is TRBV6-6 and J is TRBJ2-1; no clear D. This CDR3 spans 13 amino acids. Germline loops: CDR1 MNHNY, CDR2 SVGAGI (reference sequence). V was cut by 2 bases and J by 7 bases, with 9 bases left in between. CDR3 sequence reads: CASSYGEGNEQFF. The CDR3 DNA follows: TGTGCCAGCAGTTACGGAGAAGGTAATGAGCAGTTCTTC.

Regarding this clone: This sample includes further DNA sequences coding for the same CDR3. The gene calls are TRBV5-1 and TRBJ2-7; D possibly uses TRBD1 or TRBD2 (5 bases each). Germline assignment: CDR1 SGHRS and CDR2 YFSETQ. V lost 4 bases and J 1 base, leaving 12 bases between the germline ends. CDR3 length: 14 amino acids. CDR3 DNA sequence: TGCGCCAGCAGCCTCGGGACGTTATCCTACGAGCAGTACTTC. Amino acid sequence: CASSLGTLSYEQYF.

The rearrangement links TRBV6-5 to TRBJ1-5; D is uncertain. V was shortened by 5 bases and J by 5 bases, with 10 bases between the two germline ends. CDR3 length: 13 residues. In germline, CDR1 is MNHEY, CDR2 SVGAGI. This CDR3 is CASSPLRDQPQHF. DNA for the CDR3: TGTGCCAGCAGTCCCCTTAGGGATCAGCCCCAGCATTTT.

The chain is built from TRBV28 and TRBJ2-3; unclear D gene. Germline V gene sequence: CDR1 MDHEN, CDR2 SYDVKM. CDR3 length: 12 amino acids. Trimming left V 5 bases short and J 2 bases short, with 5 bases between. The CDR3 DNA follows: TGTGCCAGCAGTGTCTACACAGATACGCAGTATTTT. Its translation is CASSVYTDTQYF. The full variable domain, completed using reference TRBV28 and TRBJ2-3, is DVKVTQSSRYLVKRTGEKVFLECVQDMDHENMFWYRQDPGLGLRLIYFSYDVKMKEKGDIPEGYSVSREKKERFSLILESASTNQTSMYLCASSVYTDTQYFGPGTRLTVL.

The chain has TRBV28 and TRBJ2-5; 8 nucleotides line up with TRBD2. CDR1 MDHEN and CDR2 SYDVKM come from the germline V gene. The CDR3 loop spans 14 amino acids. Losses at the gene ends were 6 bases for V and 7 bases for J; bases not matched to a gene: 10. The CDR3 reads CASSRPGLGGTQYF. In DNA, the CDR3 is TGTGCCAGCAGCCGACCGGGACTAGGGGGGACCCAGTACTTC.

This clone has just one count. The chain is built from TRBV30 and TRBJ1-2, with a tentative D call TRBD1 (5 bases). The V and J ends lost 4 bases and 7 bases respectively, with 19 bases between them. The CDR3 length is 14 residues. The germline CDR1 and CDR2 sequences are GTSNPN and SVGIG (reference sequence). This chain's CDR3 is CAWTGVPSGRGYTF. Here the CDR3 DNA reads TGTGCCTGGACGGGGGTTCCTTCGGGTCGTGGCTACACCTTC.

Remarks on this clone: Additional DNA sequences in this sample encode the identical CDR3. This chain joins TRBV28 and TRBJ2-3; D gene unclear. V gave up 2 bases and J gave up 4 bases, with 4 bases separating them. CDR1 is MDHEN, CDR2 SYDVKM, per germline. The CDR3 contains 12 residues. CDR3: CASSLLADTQYF. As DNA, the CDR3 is TGTGCCAGCAGTTTACTCGCAGATACGCAGTATTTT.

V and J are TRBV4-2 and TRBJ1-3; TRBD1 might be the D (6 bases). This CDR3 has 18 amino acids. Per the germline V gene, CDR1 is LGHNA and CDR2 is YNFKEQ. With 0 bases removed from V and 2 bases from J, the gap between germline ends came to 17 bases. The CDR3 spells CASSQDYFVQGAGNTIYF. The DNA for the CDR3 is TGTGCCAGCAGCCAAGATTATTTTGTACAGGGCGCTGGAAACACCATATATTTT.

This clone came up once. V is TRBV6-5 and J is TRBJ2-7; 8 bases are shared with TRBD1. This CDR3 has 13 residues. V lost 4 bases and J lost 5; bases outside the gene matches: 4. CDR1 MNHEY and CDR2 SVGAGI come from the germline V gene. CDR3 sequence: CASSLDRVHEQYF. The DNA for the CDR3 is TGTGCCAGCAGTTTGGACAGGGTCCACGAGCAGTACTTC.

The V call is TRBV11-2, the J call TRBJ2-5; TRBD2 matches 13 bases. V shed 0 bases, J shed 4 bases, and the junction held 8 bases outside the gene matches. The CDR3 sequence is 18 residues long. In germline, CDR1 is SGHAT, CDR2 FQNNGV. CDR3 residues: CASSLDFSRTSGRETQYF. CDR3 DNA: TGTGCCAGCAGCTTAGATTTTTCACGGACTAGCGGGAGAGAGACCCAGTACTTC. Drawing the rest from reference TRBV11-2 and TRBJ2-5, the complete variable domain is EAGVAQSPRYKIIEKRQSVAFWCNPISGHATLYWYQQILGQGPKLLIQFQNNGVVDDSQLPKDRFSAERLKGVDSTLKIQPAKLEDSAVYLCASSLDFSRTSGRETQYFGPGTRLLVL.

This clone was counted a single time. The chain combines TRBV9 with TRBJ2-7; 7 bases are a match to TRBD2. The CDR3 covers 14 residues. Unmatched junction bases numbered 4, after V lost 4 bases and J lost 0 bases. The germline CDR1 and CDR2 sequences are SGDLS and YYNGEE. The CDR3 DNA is TGTGCCAGCAGCATGCGCGGGAGCTCCTACGAGCAGTACTTC. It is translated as CASSMRGSSYEQYF. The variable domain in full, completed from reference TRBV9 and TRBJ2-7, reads DSGVTQTPKHLITATGQRVTLRCSPRSGDLSVYWYQQSLDQGLQFLIQYYNGEERAKGNILERFSAQQFPDLHSELNLSSLELGDSALYFCASSMRGSSYEQYFGPGTRLTVT.

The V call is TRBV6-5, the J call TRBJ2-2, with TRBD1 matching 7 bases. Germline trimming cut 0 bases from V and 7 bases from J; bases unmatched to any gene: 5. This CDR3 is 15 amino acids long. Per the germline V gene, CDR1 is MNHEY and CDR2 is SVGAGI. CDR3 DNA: TGTGCCAGCAGTTACTCGACAGGGTCCGACGGGGAGCTGTTTTTT. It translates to CASSYSTGSDGELFF.

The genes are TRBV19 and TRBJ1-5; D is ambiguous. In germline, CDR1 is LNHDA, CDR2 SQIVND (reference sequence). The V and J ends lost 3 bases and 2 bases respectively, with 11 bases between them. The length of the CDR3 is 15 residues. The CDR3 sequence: CASSIVTLGNQPQHF. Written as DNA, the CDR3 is TGTGCCAGTAGTATCGTGACCCTTGGCAATCAGCCCCAGCATTTT.

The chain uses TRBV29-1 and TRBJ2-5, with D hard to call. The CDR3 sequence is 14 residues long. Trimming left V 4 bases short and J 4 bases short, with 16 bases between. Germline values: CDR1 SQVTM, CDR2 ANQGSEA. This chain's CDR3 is CSVVVSTRTETQYF. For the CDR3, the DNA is TGCAGCGTTGTTGTCAGCACAAGAACAGAGACCCAGTACTTC. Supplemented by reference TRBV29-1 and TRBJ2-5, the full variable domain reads SAVISQKPSRDICQRGTSLTIQCQVDSQVTMMFWYRQQPGQSLTLIATANQGSEATYESGFVIDKFPISRPNLTFSTLTVSNMSPEDSSIYLCSVVVSTRTETQYFGPGTRLLVL.